This T cell receptor (beta chain) is from a study of CD8+ T cells in alopecia areata. The overall study: Treatment with tofacitinib (6 to 18 months) was followed by 6 months off drug.

The table lists this clone with a few counts. Its target is unknown. Once RNA had been extracted, it was reverse transcribed into cDNA to act as the sequencing template. Sequencing was performed with immunoSEQ multiplex PCR; in TCRdb, only in-frame clones are kept and a portion is missing. The top ten hold almost 0.5% of the sample, which has roughly 200,000 clones, more than 30% seen once. V was pared by 4 bases and J by 4 bases, with 20 bases between. The CDR3 sequence is 16 residues long. Germline V lookup: CDR1 MGHDK, CDR2 SYGVNS. Treatment described: oral pan-JAK inhibitor, 5-10 mg twice daily. General observations from the study: Sharing of TCR sequences between patients (possibly for HLA-related reasons) was less clear than in mice.

The origin of this receptor is a human donor with alopecia areata. The sample was CD4+ T cells sorted from blood, taken between weeks 30 and 35, from a patient treated with tofacitinib. The chain has TRBV25-1 and TRBJ2-7, with D possibly matching TRBD1 (5 bases). The CDR3 DNA reads as TGTGCCAGCAGTGTGACCGCTACAGGTTCTCGATACGAGCAGTACTTC. As protein: CASSVTATGSRYEQYF.